This T cell receptor (beta chain) was sequenced in a study of T-cell memory formation after mild COVID-19. Study-level points and caveats: Those CD4+ clones that contracted were mainly in CM and EM (CD8+ ones in EMRA).

MiXCR was run by TCRdb on the 5' RACE reads, yielding one entry per CDR3 protein. The repertoire includes 170,000 or so distinct CDR3 sequences, less than 40% of them detected once, and about 12% sits in the top ten. Germline CDR1 and CDR2: SEHNR and FQNEAQ (reference sequence). There are 15 residues in the CDR3. Trimming left V 1 base short and J 3 bases short, with 12 bases between. This clonotype was seen only a few times. As yet, its antigen is unknown. The sequence was obtained from an adult woman who had mild COVID-19 (a few samples of this study predate the infection). Cell type and time point are not known. The sample taken for sequencing was PBMCs or a T cell subset sorted from them (not recorded which). This chain uses TRBV7-9 with TRBJ2-5; D is undetermined. The CDR3 DNA follows: TGTGCCAGCAGCTTAGTCGCGGCTAGGGAAGAGACCCAGTACTTC. This sequence encodes CASSLVAAREETQYF.